These 25 T cell receptor beta chains share one sample of origin, sequenced in a study of T-cell reconstitution after alpha-beta-depleted transplantation in children. Unique molecular identifiers were used to barcode this TCRbeta library. TCRdb itself ran the PCR reads through MiXCR, one entry per CDR3 protein. The sample carries over 200,000 distinct CDR3 sequences, around 9.9% recorded once. Sequences were derived from PBMCs, sampled before TCRalphabeta/CD19-depleted stem cell transplant. The receptors stem from a child under two years old with acute myeloid leukemia, due to receive a stem cell transplant.

This clonotype was seen repeatedly, ten times or more. This chain connects TRBV5-1 to TRBJ2-7, with D possibly TRBD2 on 6 matching bases. The V gene lost 1 base and the J gene lost 5 bases, with 19 bases spanning the gap. CDR3 size: 16 residues. From germline, CDR1 is SGHRS and CDR2 YFSETQ. Here the CDR3 reads CASSLIPRRGENEQYF. In nucleotides, the CDR3 is TGCGCCAGCAGCTTGATTCCTAGGAGGGGAGAGAACGAGCAGTACTTC.

This clonotype was detected ten times or more. V gene TRBV20-1 combines with J gene TRBJ2-7; 15 bases line up with TRBD2. This CDR3 has 17 residues. Per germline, CDR1 DFQATT and CDR2 SNEGSKA (reference sequence). The J segment lost 2 bases and the V segment lost 3 bases, leaving 8 bases of the junction unmatched. The CDR3 region is CSASPGTSGRSTYEQYF. The CDR3 DNA is TGCAGTGCTAGCCCCGGGACTAGCGGGAGGAGTACCTACGAGCAGTACTTC.

This clonotype showed up just once. V usage is TRBV5-1 and J usage is TRBJ2-3; perhaps TRBD2 as D (6 bases). Trimming stripped 4 bases from V and 4 bases from J, with 13 bases between. CDR3 length equals 14 residues. Germline assignment: CDR1 SGHRS and CDR2 YFSETQ. CDR3 sequence reads: CASSMVLAADTQYF. In DNA form, the CDR3 reads TGCGCCAGCAGCATGGTGTTAGCGGCAGATACGCAGTATTTT.

This chain connects TRBV29-1 to TRBJ2-7, with 7 bases that match TRBD2. This CDR3 spans 14 amino acids. From germline, CDR1 is SQVTM and CDR2 ANQGSEA. After removal of 5 bases from V and 2 bases from J, the junction contained 9 bases not matched to a gene. Here the CDR3 reads CSVSLVGRTYEQYF. The CDR3 region has the DNA TGCAGCGTTTCCCTTGTCGGGAGGACCTACGAGCAGTACTTC.

This clonotype showed up many times. The J gene is TRBJ2-5, the V gene TRBV12-3 or TRBV12-4; 8 bases line up with TRBD2. This CDR3 is built from 13 residues. V gave up 6 bases and J gave up 5 bases; unmatched junction bases: 5. CDR3 loop: CASRPTSVETQYF. CDR3 nucleotides: TGTGCCAGCAGACCGACTAGCGTGGAGACCCAGTACTTC.

This clonotype was counted at least ten times. The chain couples TRBV28 to TRBJ2-7; 10 bases are a match to TRBD2. In germline, CDR1 is MDHEN, CDR2 SYDVKM. Trimming took 10 bases from V and 2 from J; bases not matched to a gene: 11. The CDR3 covers 15 residues. The CDR3 reads CATQGASGGTYEQYF. CDR3 DNA: TGTGCCACCCAGGGGGCTAGCGGGGGTACCTACGAGCAGTACTTC.

This clonotype has ten or more counts. The V gene is TRBV5-1, the J gene TRBJ1-5; 8 nucleotides line up with TRBD1. V lost 0 bases and J lost 5; bases outside the gene matches: 4. CDR1 is SGHRS, CDR2 YFSETQ, per germline. The CDR3 covers 15 residues. The CDR3, as DNA: TGCGCCAGCAGCTTGGGGACAGGGACGGATCAGCCCCAGCATTTT. Its translation is CASSLGTGTDQPQHF.

The table lists this clonotype with many counts. The chain is built from TRBV7-9 and TRBJ2-1; 12 nucleotides align to TRBD2. V gave up 5 bases and J gave up 3 bases; unmatched junction bases: 5. The length of the CDR3 is 16 residues. The germline CDR1 and CDR2 sequences are SEHNR and FQNEAQ (reference sequence). The CDR3 bases are TGTGCCAGCAGCGGACGGACTAGCGGGGTCTACAATGAGCAGTTCTTC. It specifies CASSGRTSGVYNEQFF.

The sample holds many counts of this clonotype. The V and J genes are TRBV29-1 and TRBJ2-6; D gene uncertain. Trimming pared 6 bases from V and 0 bases from J, leaving 9 bases between. Germline V lookup: CDR1 SQVTM, CDR2 ANQGSEA. This CDR3 has 14 residues. The CDR3 DNA reads as TGCAGCGTGACCAGCAGCTCTGGGGCCAACGTCCTGACTTTC. Its protein is CSVTSSSGANVLTF.

Ten or more counts support this clonotype. J is TRBJ2-3 and V is TRBV7-2; D is uncertain. In germline, CDR1 is SGHTA, CDR2 FQGNSA. This CDR3 region has 14 residues. Trimming removed 5 bases from V and 2 bases from J, with 11 bases in between. CDR3 amino acids: CASSPIAPTDTQYF. CDR3 sequence (DNA): TGTGCCAGCAGCCCGATCGCCCCCACAGATACGCAGTATTTT.

This chain joins TRBV5-4 and TRBJ2-2; D is undetermined. Germline V lookup: CDR1 SGHNT, CDR2 YYREEE (reference sequence). Trimming cost V 0 bases and J 1 base, with 10 bases left between them. The CDR3 is 16 residues long. CDR3 loop: CASSLGANVNTGELFF. CDR3 in DNA: TGTGCCAGCAGCTTGGGGGCTAACGTGAACACCGGGGAGCTGTTTTTT.

Ten or more counts support this clonotype. The rearrangement joins TRBV2 to TRBJ2-2; TRBD2 is a possible D gene (5 bases). In germline, CDR1 is SNHLY, CDR2 FYNNEI. The CDR3 spans 15 residues. Trimming left V 5 bases short and J 1 base short, with 11 bases between. The CDR3 sequence is CASSPQDLNTGELFF. The CDR3 bases are TGTGCCAGCAGTCCCCAGGACTTGAACACCGGGGAGCTGTTTTTT.

This clonotype was observed at least ten times. The chain joins TRBV20-1 to TRBJ1-6; D gene uncertain. V lost 4 bases and J lost 0, with 16 bases in between. CDR3 size: 17 residues. CDR1 is DFQATT and CDR2 is SNEGSKA in the germline V gene (reference sequence). The CDR3 region is CSATPWNRSSYNSPLHF. CDR3 coding DNA: TGCAGTGCTACTCCTTGGAATAGGAGCTCCTATAATTCACCCCTCCACTTT.

The sample holds many counts of this clonotype. The V call is TRBV18, the J call TRBJ2-7; weak D call: TRBD2 (6 bases). Looked up from germline, CDR1 is KGHSH and CDR2 is LQKENI. V shed 3 bases and J shed 7 bases, with 10 bases lying between them. This CDR3 comprises 12 residues. The CDR3 protein is CASSPPGGEQYF. The DNA for the CDR3 is TGTGCCAGCTCACCCCCCGGAGGGGAGCAGTACTTC.

V and J are TRBV28 and TRBJ1-4, with a possible D match to TRBD1 (6 bases). The germline gives CDR1 MDHEN, CDR2 SYDVKM. V lost 3 bases and J lost 3, with 11 bases in between. The CDR3 is 15 amino acids. The CDR3 DNA follows: TGTGCCAGCAGTTTCCAAGGACAGTCTAATGAAAAACTGTTTTTT. Its translation: CASSFQGQSNEKLFF. Based on the CDR3 plus reference TRBV28 and TRBJ1-4, the full variable domain is DVKVTQSSRYLVKRTGEKVFLECVQDMDHENMFWYRQDPGLGLRLIYFSYDVKMKEKGDIPEGYSVSREKKERFSLILESASTNQTSMYLCASSFQGQSNEKLFFGSGTQLSVL.

This clonotype has at least ten counts. The rearrangement links TRBV4-3 to TRBJ2-1; 10 positions match TRBD2. The CDR3 consists of 17 residues. Looked up from germline, CDR1 is LGHNA and CDR2 is YSLEER. J was trimmed by 4 bases and V by 1 base; bases with no gene match: 7. CDR3 amino acids: CASSQVRASGSYNEQFF. In DNA form, the CDR3 reads TGCGCCAGCAGCCAAGTTCGGGCTAGCGGGAGTTACAATGAGCAGTTCTTC.

The table lists this clonotype with many counts. The V and J genes are TRBV20-1 and TRBJ2-5; 9 bases map to TRBD2. Trimming at V came to 6 bases and at J to 3 bases, leaving 11 bases not matched to a gene. This CDR3 contains 15 residues. Germline values: CDR1 DFQATT, CDR2 SNEGSKA (reference sequence). This CDR3 is CSARGVAGEEETQYF. CDR3 bases: TGCAGTGCCCGTGGGGTAGCGGGAGAGGAAGAGACCCAGTACTTC.

This clonotype was recorded at least ten times. The chain uses TRBV30 and TRBJ1-1; D is unresolved. Germline V CDR1 and CDR2: GTSNPN, SVGIG (reference sequence). The CDR3 is made up of 16 amino acids. This chain's CDR3 is CARKQPFGEMNTEAFF. CDR3 coding DNA: TGTGCACGTAAACAGCCGTTCGGGGAAATGAACACTGAAGCTTTCTTT.

The chain joins TRBV28 to TRBJ2-1; 9 bases line up with TRBD1. V gave up 6 bases and J gave up 9 bases; unmatched junction bases: 18. In germline, CDR1 is MDHEN, CDR2 SYDVKM. The CDR3 is 17 residues long. DNA for the CDR3: TGTGCCAGCAGCCTGAGGGGCGTAGGACAGGGGTCGGGTGAGCAGTTCTTC. Translating gives CASSLRGVGQGSGEQFF.

To note about this clonotype: A read error may be the cause here, since a much bigger clone is one base away. The chain employs TRBV20-1 and TRBJ2-1; TRBD2 matches 8 bases. CDR1 is DFQATT and CDR2 is SNEGSKA in the germline V gene (reference sequence). The CDR3 has 12 residues. With V trimmed by 2 bases and J by 12 bases, 6 bases remained unmatched. The CDR3 spells CSARTSGYGQFF. The CDR3 DNA is TGCAGTGCTAGAACTAGCGGATATGGGCAGTTCTTC.

This clonotype was seen ten or more times. V is TRBV5-1 and J is TRBJ2-7, with D possibly called TRBD1 or TRBD2 (6 bases each). Germline CDR1 reads SGHRS; CDR2 reads YFSETQ. Trimming cost V 0 bases and J 3 bases, with 16 bases left between them. The CDR3 totals 16 residues. Here the CDR3 DNA reads TGCGCCAGCAGCTTGGTAGGGGGGCGATCGTTCTACGAGCAGTACTTC. Amino acids: CASSLVGGRSFYEQYF.

This clonotype was detected ten times or more. The genes are TRBV11-2 and TRBJ2-3, with 11 bases identical to TRBD2. Trimming took 4 bases from V and 2 from J; bases not matched to a gene: 5. The CDR3 sequence is 16 residues long. Germline loops: CDR1 SGHAT, CDR2 FQNNGV. CDR3 loop: CASSSGLADHTDTQYF. Written as DNA, the CDR3 is TGTGCCAGCAGCTCGGGACTAGCGGATCACACAGATACGCAGTATTTT. Variable domain in full (rest from reference TRBV11-2 and TRBJ2-3): EAGVAQSPRYKIIEKRQSVAFWCNPISGHATLYWYQQILGQGPKLLIQFQNNGVVDDSQLPKDRFSAERLKGVDSTLKIQPAKLEDSAVYLCASSSGLADHTDTQYFGPGTRLTVL.

This clonotype was counted at least ten times. DNA for the CDR3: TGTGCCAGCAGTGACGTGTGGACAGAACCTAAAGAGACCCAGTACTTC. This gives the protein CASSDVWTEPKETQYF. The chain couples TRBV6-1 to TRBJ2-5; a possible D gene is TRBD1 (6 bases). Germline CDR1 reads MNHNS; CDR2 reads SASEGT. Trimming removed 3 bases at V and 3 bases at J, with 17 bases between. The CDR3 has 16 residues.

This clonotype has a count of ten or more. The chain has TRBV3-1 and TRBJ2-1; no reliable D call. Germline-derived CDR1 and CDR2 are LGHDT and YNNKEL (reference sequence). This CDR3 is built from 12 residues. V was shortened by 2 bases and J by 6 bases, with 5 bases between the two germline ends. As DNA, the CDR3 is TGTGCCAGCAGCCAAAGTTCCAATGAGCAGTTCTTC. Its translation: CASSQSSNEQFF.

This clonotype has at least ten counts. The chain links TRBV5-1 to TRBJ2-3, with D perhaps TRBD2 (6 bases). There are 14 residues in the CDR3. Trimming pared 1 base from V and 4 bases from J, leaving 10 bases between. Germline lookup yields CDR1 SGHRS and CDR2 YFSETQ. The CDR3 sequence: CASSLQAGADTQYF. CDR3 DNA: TGCGCCAGCAGCTTGCAAGCGGGCGCAGATACGCAGTATTTT.